The entry that follows covers one T cell receptor beta chain sequence. The source of the sample is a study of blood T cell repertoires in COVID-19. The protocol was immunoSEQ multiplex PCR, while the TCRdb copy is restricted to in-frame clones and leaves out a portion. In the table there are over 100,000 clones, 85% to 90% of which are singletons. There are 17 residues in the CDR3. Germline V gene data show CDR1 as SGHTA and CDR2 as FQGNSA. V shed 1 base, J shed 9 bases, and the junction held 6 bases outside the gene matches. The chain employs TRBV7-2 and TRBJ2-1; 16 positions agree with TRBD2. The receptor's source is a man aged 45-60 years with active COVID-19. Sequences were obtained from peripheral blood. Written as DNA, the CDR3 is TGTGCCAGCAGCTTAGAGGGACTAGCGGGGGGGGACGGTGAGCAGTTCTTC. The encoded protein is CASSLEGLAGGDGEQFF.